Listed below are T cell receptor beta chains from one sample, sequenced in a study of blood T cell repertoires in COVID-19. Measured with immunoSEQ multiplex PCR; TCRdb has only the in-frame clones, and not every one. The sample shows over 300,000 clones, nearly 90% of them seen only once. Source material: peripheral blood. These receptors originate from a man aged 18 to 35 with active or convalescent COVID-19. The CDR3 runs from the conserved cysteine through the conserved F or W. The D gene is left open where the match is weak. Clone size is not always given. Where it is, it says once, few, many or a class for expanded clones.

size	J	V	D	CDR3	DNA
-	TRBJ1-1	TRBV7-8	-	CASSFSRLNTEAFF	TGTGCCAGCAGCTTTTCCAGGTTGAACACTGAAGCTTTCTTT
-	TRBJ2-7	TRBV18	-	CASSPQGLSYEQYF	TGTGCCAGCTCACCGCAGGGACTCTCCTACGAGCAGTACTTC
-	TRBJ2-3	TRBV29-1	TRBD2	CSVEGTSGGRDTQYF	TGCAGCGTAGAGGGGACTAGCGGAGGGAGGGATACGCAGTATTTT
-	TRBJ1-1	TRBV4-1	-	CASSQGQEAFF	TGCGCCAGCAGCCAAGGGCAAGAAGCTTTCTTT
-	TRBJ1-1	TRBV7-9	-	CASSLDRSAFF	TGTGCCAGCAGCCTTGACAGAAGTGCTTTCTTT
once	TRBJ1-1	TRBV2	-	CASSPKTGYTEAFF	TGTGCCAGCAGTCCCAAAACAGGGTACACTGAAGCTTTCTTT
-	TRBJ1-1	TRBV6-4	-	CASSEVANTEAFF	TGTGCCAGCAGTGAGGTAGCGAACACTGAAGCTTTCTTT
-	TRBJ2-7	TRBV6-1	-	CASSEAIFYEQYF	TGTGCCAGCAGTGAAGCCATTTTCTACGAGCAGTACTTC
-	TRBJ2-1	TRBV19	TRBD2	CASSRGAGGFGEQFF	TGTGCCAGTAGTCGGGGAGCGGGGGGCTTTGGTGAGCAGTTCTTC
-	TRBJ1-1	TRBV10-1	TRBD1	CARAGGIQGLNTEAFF	TGCGCCAGGGCGGGCGGGATACAGGGGTTGAACACTGAAGCTTTCTTT
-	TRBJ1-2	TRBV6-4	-	CASSVSPRDYGYTF	TGTGCCAGCAGTGTGTCCCCCCGGGACTATGGCTACACCTTC
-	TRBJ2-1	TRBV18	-	CASSPPWEPWGVVLSDEQFF	TGTGCCAGCTCACCACCGTGGGAGCCCTGGGGGGTAGTATTGAGTGATGAGCAGTTCTTC
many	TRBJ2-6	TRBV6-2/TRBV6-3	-	CASSTDSGANVLTF	TGTGCCAGCAGTACAGACTCTGGGGCCAACGTGCTGACTTTC
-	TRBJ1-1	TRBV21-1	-	CASTANRGRNTEAFF	TGTGCCAGCACCGCGAACAGGGGGAGGAATACTGAAGCTTTCTTT
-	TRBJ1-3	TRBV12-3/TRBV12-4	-	CASSRQGNTIYF	TGTGCCAGCAGTCGACAGGGAAACACCATATATTTT
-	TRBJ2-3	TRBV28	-	CASCRGQDTQYF	TGTGCCAGCTGCCGAGGGCAGGATACGCAGTATTTT
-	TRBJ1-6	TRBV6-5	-	CASSSTAGANSPLHF	TGTGCCAGCAGTTCGACGGCGGGGGCGAATTCACCCCTCCACTTT
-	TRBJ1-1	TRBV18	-	CASSPQGLNTEAFF	TGTGCCAGCTCACCACAGGGGTTGAACACTGAAGCTTTCTTT
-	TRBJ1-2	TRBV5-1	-	CASSPRPGRNYGYTF	TGCGCCAGCAGTCCACGTCCGGGAAGAAACTATGGCTACACCTTC
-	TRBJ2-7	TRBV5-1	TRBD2	CASSRGLAEYEQYF	TGCGCCAGCAGCCGCGGACTAGCGGAGTACGAGCAGTACTTC
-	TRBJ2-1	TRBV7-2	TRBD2	CASSLAFAGAYNEQFF	TGTGCCAGCAGCTTAGCTTTTGCGGGAGCCTACAATGAGCAGTTCTTC
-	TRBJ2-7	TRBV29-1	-	CSGSTAYEQYF	TGCAGCGGTTCGACAGCCTACGAGCAGTACTTC